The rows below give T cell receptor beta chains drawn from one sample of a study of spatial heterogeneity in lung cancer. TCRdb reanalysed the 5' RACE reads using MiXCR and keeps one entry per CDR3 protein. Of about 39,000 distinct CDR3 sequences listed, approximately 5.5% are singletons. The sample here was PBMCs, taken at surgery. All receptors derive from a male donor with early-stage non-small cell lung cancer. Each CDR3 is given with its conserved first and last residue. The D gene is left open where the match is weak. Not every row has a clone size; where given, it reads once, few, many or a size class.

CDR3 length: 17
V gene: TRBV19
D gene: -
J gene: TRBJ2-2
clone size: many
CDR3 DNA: TGTGCCAGTAGTATAGTAGCCACCGGCTTAGGAACCGGGGAGCTGTTTTTT
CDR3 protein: CASSIVATGLGTGELFF

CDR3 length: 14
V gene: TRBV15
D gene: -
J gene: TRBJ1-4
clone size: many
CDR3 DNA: TGTGCCACCAGCAGAGGTCAGGGGAGGGAAAAACTGTTTTTT
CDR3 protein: CATSRGQGREKLFF

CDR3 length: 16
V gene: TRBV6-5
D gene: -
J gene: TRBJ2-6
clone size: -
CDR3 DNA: TGTGCCAGCAGTTACTCGAGTGCGGGAGGGGCCAACGTCCTGACTTTC
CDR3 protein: CASSYSSAGGANVLTF

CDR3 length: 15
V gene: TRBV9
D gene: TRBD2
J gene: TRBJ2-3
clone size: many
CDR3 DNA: TGTGCCAGCAGCGTAGGGTCCGCGACTAGCGGTACGCAGTATTTT
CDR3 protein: CASSVGSATSGTQYF

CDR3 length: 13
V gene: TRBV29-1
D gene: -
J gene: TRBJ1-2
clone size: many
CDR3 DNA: TGCAGCGTTGTAGGCAGCGGATTCTATGGCTACACCTTC
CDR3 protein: CSVVGSGFYGYTF

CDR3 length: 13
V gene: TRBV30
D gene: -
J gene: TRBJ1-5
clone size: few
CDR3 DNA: TGTGCCTGGAGTGTGACCGACGATCAGCCCCAGCATTTT
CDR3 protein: CAWSVTDDQPQHF

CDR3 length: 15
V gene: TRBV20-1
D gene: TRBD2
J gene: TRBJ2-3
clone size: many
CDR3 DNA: TGCAGTGCCACACTAGCGGGGAGGGCCACAGATACGCAGTATTTT
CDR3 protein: CSATLAGRATDTQYF

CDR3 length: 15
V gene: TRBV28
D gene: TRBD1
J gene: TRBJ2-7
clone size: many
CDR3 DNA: TGTGCCAGCAGTTTACCTGAGGGACAGGGAGCCGAGCAGTACTTC
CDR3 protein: CASSLPEGQGAEQYF

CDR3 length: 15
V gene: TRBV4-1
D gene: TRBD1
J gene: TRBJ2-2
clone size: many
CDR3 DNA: TGCGCCAGCAGCCAACGACAGGGCGACACCGGGGAGCTGTTTTTT
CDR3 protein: CASSQRQGDTGELFF

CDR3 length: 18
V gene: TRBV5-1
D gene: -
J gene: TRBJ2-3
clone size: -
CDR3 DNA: TGCGCCAGCAGCTTCCCTCAGACAGGACATGGGGCCACAGATACGCAGTATTTT
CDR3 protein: CASSFPQTGHGATDTQYF

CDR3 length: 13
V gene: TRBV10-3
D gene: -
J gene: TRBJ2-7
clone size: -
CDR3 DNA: TGTGCCATCAGTGAGTCTCGGCGGCGGGAGCAGTACTTC
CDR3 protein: CAISESRRREQYF

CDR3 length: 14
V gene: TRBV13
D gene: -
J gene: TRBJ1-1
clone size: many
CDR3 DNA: TGTGCCAGCAGCTTAGGGAAGAAGCTCGCTGAAGCTTTCTTT
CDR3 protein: CASSLGKKLAEAFF

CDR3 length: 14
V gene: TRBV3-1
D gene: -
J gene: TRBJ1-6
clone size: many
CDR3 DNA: TGTGCCAGCAGCCAAGATCCGGTGGGTTCACCCCTCCACTTT
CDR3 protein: CASSQDPVGSPLHF

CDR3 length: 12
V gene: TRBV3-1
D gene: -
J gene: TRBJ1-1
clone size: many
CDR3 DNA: TGTGCCAGCAGCCAAGAAGGCGGAGGGGCTTTCTTT
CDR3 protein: CASSQEGGGAFF

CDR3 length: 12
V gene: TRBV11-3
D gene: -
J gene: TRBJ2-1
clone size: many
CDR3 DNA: TGTGCCAGCAGCTCCCGGGACTCCGAGCAGTTCTTC
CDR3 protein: CASSSRDSEQFF

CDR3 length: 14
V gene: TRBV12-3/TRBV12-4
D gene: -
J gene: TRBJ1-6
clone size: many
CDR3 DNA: TGTGCCAGCAGCTTCAACGGGCGAGAGTCACCCCTCCACTTT
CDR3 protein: CASSFNGRESPLHF

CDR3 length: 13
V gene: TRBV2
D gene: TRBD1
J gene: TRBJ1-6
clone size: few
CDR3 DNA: TGTGCCAGCGGGGGACAGGGTATTTCACCCCTCCACTTT
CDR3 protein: CASGGQGISPLHF

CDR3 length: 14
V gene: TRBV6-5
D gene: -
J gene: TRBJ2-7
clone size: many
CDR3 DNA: TGTGCCAGCTCCCCTCGGATACAGACCTACGAGCAGTACTTC
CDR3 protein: CASSPRIQTYEQYF

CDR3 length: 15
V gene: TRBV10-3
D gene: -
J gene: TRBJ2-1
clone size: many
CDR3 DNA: TGTGCCATCAGCTACGACTCGAGCTCCTACAATGAGCAGTTCTTC
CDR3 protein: CAISYDSSSYNEQFF

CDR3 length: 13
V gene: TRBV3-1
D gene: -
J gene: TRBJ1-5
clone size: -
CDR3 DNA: TGTGCCAGCAGCCCGCCCGGGGGAAAGCCCCAGCATTTT
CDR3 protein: CASSPPGGKPQHF

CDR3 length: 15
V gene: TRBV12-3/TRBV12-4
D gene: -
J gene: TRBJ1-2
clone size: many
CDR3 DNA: TGTGCCAGCAGTTCACACCGGAAATGGGACTATGGCTACACCTTC
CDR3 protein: CASSSHRKWDYGYTF

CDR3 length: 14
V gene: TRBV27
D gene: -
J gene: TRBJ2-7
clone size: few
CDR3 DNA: TGTGCCAGCAGTTTGGGTTTCAGCTCCTACGAGCAGTACTTC
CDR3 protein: CASSLGFSSYEQYF